These 30 T cell receptor beta chains came from one sample sequenced in a study of shared clonotypes between healthy human individuals. Assay: immunoSEQ multiplex PCR; the TCRdb copy retains only in-frame clones and omits some. The table has roughly 550,000 clones, 95% seen once; the top ten hold around 0.097%. Naive CD8 isolation took CD45RO-negative cells positively selected for CCR7 and excluded terminally differentiated effector memory CD45RA+ cells. Sequenced: naive CD8+ T cells sorted from blood. These receptors were obtained from a woman between 25 and 40 years old in good health.

With regard to this clone: Other DNA sequences in the same sample also yield this CDR3. The rearrangement joins TRBV20-1 to TRBJ2-3; D is unclear. The CDR3 is made up of 10 amino acids. V was clipped by 3 bases and J by 5 bases, with 3 bases between them. CDR1 and CDR2 from the germline V gene are DFQATT and SNEGSKA (reference sequence). CDR3 sequence reads: CSARGDTQYF. CDR3 coding DNA: TGCAGTGCTAGGGGAGATACGCAGTATTTT.

V usage is TRBV6-5 and J usage is TRBJ2-7; possible D gene TRBD1, 6 bases. The V gene lost 2 bases and the J gene lost 7 bases, with 12 bases spanning the gap. CDR1 and CDR2 from the germline V gene are MNHEY and SVGAGI. The CDR3 consists of 13 residues. CDR3 in amino acids: CASSYGTLGEQYF. The CDR3 DNA sequence: TGTGCCAGCAGTTACGGGACACTCGGGGAGCAGTACTTC.

This sequence joins TRBV28 and TRBJ2-7, with D perhaps TRBD1 (5 bases). Germline V gene lookup returns CDR1 MDHEN and CDR2 SYDVKM. CDR3 length: 11 residues. Trimming removed 5 bases at V and 7 bases at J, with 9 bases between. CDR3 DNA: TGTGCCAGCAGTAAAGGACATGAGCAGTACTTC. Amino acid sequence: CASSKGHEQYF. Based on the CDR3 plus reference TRBV28 and TRBJ2-7, the full variable domain is DVKVTQSSRYLVKRTGEKVFLECVQDMDHENMFWYRQDPGLGLRLIYFSYDVKMKEKGDIPEGYSVSREKKERFSLILESASTNQTSMYLCASSKGHEQYFGPGTRLTVT.

The chain employs TRBV2 and TRBJ2-1, with D tentatively TRBD1 (5 bases). This CDR3 has 16 residues. Germline V gives CDR1 SNHLY, CDR2 FYNNEI. V shed 3 bases and J shed 3 bases, with 15 bases lying between them. The CDR3 nucleotides are TGTGCCAGCAGTGATTCCCTCAGGGCAGGCTACAATGAGCAGTTCTTC. It specifies CASSDSLRAGYNEQFF.

The chain recombines TRBV18 with TRBJ2-7, with TRBD1 matching over 9 bases. Germline CDR1 is KGHSH and CDR2 is LQKENI. The CDR3 runs 13 residues. V lost 3 bases, J lost 5 bases, and 2 bases stayed unmatched. CDR3 bases: TGTGCCAGCTCACCGGGACAGGGAAACGAGCAGTACTTC. Protein sequence: CASSPGQGNEQYF.

The J gene is TRBJ2-1, the V gene TRBV13; TRBD2 aligns across 10 bases. Germline assignment: CDR1 PRHDT and CDR2 FYEKMQ (reference sequence). V was pared by 5 bases and J by 10 bases, with 14 bases of the junction left unmatched. This CDR3 comprises 16 residues. Here the CDR3 DNA reads TGTGCCAGCAGCCCCCGGTCTAGCGGGAGACGGGGGGAGCAGTTCTTC. Residues: CASSPRSSGRRGEQFF.

The V gene is TRBV19, the J gene TRBJ2-5, with 9 bases fitting TRBD2. Germline V gene sequence: CDR1 LNHDA, CDR2 SQIVND (reference sequence). The length of the CDR3 is 14 residues. V trimming: 5 bases; J trimming: 4 bases; junction bases outside the gene matches: 5. CDR3 protein: CASSLAGGAETQYF. The CDR3 DNA sequence: TGTGCCAGTAGTCTCGCGGGAGGGGCAGAGACCCAGTACTTC.

This rearrangement joins TRBV7-6 to TRBJ2-3, with unresolved D. Per the germline V gene, CDR1 is SGHVS and CDR2 is FNYEAQ. The V end was cut by 1 base, the J end by 3 bases, with 14 bases between. The CDR3 is 16 amino acids. The CDR3, as DNA: TGTGCCAGCAGCTTAGACGGGTCCGGCCAGACAGATACGCAGTATTTT. Translation: CASSLDGSGQTDTQYF.

This rearrangement joins TRBV5-1 to TRBJ2-6, with 9 nucleotides matching TRBD1. V was pared by 4 bases and J by 0 bases, with 11 bases of the junction left unmatched. CDR3 size: 19 residues. The germline CDR1 and CDR2 sequences are SGHRS and YFSETQ. For the CDR3, the DNA is TGCGCCAGCAGCGTATACAGGACAGGGGCCCACTCTGGGGCCAACGTCCTGACTTTC. Translation gives CASSVYRTGAHSGANVLTF.

This chain joins TRBV7-2 and TRBJ2-7, with D possibly TRBD2 on 6 matching bases. Trimming took 3 bases from V and 1 from J, leaving 13 bases between them. This CDR3 comprises 15 residues. Germline CDR1 SGHTA, CDR2 FQGNSA. The CDR3 nucleotides read TGTGCCAGCAGCTTTTTGCGGGACTCGTCCTACGAGCAGTACTTC. Its protein product is CASSFLRDSSYEQYF.

Only one count was recorded for this clone. This sample includes further DNA sequences coding for the same CDR3. This chain joins TRBV5-6 and TRBJ1-2, with 7 bases identical to TRBD1. Germline V gives CDR1 SGHDT, CDR2 YYEEEE. CDR3 length: 13 amino acids. With V trimmed by 2 bases and J by 3 bases, 1 base remained unmatched. The CDR3 region is CASSFGTDYGYTF. The CDR3 DNA follows: TGTGCCAGCAGCTTCGGGACAGACTATGGCTACACCTTC.

This chain uses TRBV15 with TRBJ2-2, with D possibly being TRBD2 (6 bases). Per germline, CDR1 LNHNV and CDR2 YYDKDF (reference sequence). V was shortened by 0 bases and J by 0 bases, with 11 bases between the two germline ends. CDR3 length equals 17 residues. CDR3 DNA sequence: TGTGCCACCAGCAGAGATATGACTAGTTCGAACACCGGGGAGCTGTTTTTT. Its protein product is CATSRDMTSSNTGELFF.

The chain is built from TRBV11-2 and TRBJ2-7, with 13 bases fitting TRBD2. Trimming cost V 4 bases and J 5 bases; bases outside gene matches: 5. Looked up from germline, CDR1 is SGHAT and CDR2 is FQNNGV. The CDR3 length is 15 residues. The CDR3 DNA reads TGTGCCAGCAGCTCGGGACTAGCGGGATTCCACGAGCAGTACTTC. Amino acids: CASSSGLAGFHEQYF.

This chain links TRBV5-8 with TRBJ2-1; 7 nucleotides align to TRBD1. The trim removed 4 bases at V and 8 bases at J, leaving 6 bases unmatched. Germline CDR1 SGHTS, CDR2 YDEGEE. CDR3 length: 13 amino acids. The CDR3 sequence is CASSQARGYEQFF. CDR3 bases: TGTGCCAGCAGCCAAGCCAGGGGGTATGAGCAGTTCTTC. The entire variable domain, with the rest obtained from reference TRBV5-8 and TRBJ2-1, is as follows: EAGVTQSPTHLIKTRGQQATLRCSPISGHTSVYWYQQALGLGLQFLLWYDEGEERNRGNFPPRFSGRQFPNYSSELNVNALELEDSALYLCASSQARGYEQFFGPGTRLTVL.

The chain couples TRBV7-9 to TRBJ1-3; D ambiguous. The germline V gene has CDR1 SEHNR and CDR2 FQNEAQ (reference sequence). Trimming took 5 bases from V and 0 from J, leaving 11 bases between them. The CDR3 contains 15 residues. The CDR3 loop is CASSPPAISGNTIYF. For the CDR3, the DNA is TGTGCCAGCAGCCCGCCGGCAATCTCTGGAAACACCATATATTTT.

V usage is TRBV2 and J usage is TRBJ1-1, with TRBD1 as a possible D gene (6 bases). Trimming cost V 8 bases and J 6 bases, with 13 bases left between them. Germline values: CDR1 SNHLY, CDR2 FYNNEI. The CDR3 has 12 residues. CDR3 sequence: CASPERGAEAFF. The CDR3 region has the DNA TGTGCCAGCCCTGAGAGGGGGGCTGAAGCTTTCTTT.

The chain is built from TRBV30 and TRBJ2-2; 7 bases line up with TRBD1. The CDR3 is made up of 15 amino acids. V shed 8 bases, J shed 1 base, and the junction held 10 bases outside the gene matches. Germline lookup yields CDR1 GTSNPN and CDR2 SVGIG (reference sequence). The CDR3 protein is CAGTTGTVNTGELFF. The CDR3 nucleotides read TGTGCCGGCACTACCGGGACAGTGAACACCGGGGAGCTGTTTTTT.

The chain employs TRBV7-9 and TRBJ1-2; TRBD1 might be the D (6 bases). Germline V gives CDR1 SEHNR, CDR2 FQNEAQ (reference sequence). CDR3 length equals 12 residues. Trimming stripped 10 bases from V and 6 bases from J, with 15 bases between. The CDR3 coding sequence is TGTGCCACCCGGAGGGACACTGATGGCTACACCTTC. Residues: CATRRDTDGYTF.

The V and J genes are TRBV19 and TRBJ2-7; D is unclear. CDR1 is LNHDA, CDR2 SQIVND, per germline (reference sequence). Trimming shortened V by 4 bases and J by 1 base, and 8 bases separated the two germline ends. This CDR3 is built from 13 residues. The CDR3 reads CASSNGQSYEQYF. CDR3 sequence (DNA): TGTGCCAGTAGTAATGGCCAATCCTACGAGCAGTACTTC.

The V call is TRBV27, the J call TRBJ2-1; 13 bases are a match to TRBD2. CDR3 length: 15 amino acids. The trim removed 4 bases at V and 9 bases at J, leaving 6 bases unmatched. Germline-derived CDR1 and CDR2 are MNHEY and SMNVEV (reference sequence). The DNA for the CDR3 is TGTGCCAGCAGTTATAGGACTAGCGGGAGAGGTGAGCAGTTCTTC. Its translation is CASSYRTSGRGEQFF.

The J gene is TRBJ2-1, the V gene TRBV6-1; D assignment may be TRBD1 or TRBD2 (5 bases each). V lost 7 bases and J 5 bases, leaving 18 bases between the germline ends. This CDR3 contains 15 residues. The germline V gene has CDR1 MNHNS and CDR2 SASEGT. The CDR3 reads CASNRPLPRDNEQFF. The CDR3 DNA is TGTGCCAGCAACAGGCCACTCCCGCGGGACAATGAGCAGTTCTTC.

This chain uses TRBV5-4 with TRBJ2-7; no reliable D call. CDR1 SGHNT and CDR2 YYREEE come from the germline V gene (reference sequence). The CDR3 extends over 12 amino acids. The V end lost 0 bases, the J end lost 6 bases, and 7 bases lay between the germline ends. Here the CDR3 reads CASSLGTGEQYF. The DNA of the CDR3 is TGTGCCAGCAGCTTGGGTACGGGCGAGCAGTACTTC.

Only one count was recorded for this clone. This chain links TRBV7-9 with TRBJ1-3; TRBD1 matches at 7 bases. Germline trimming cut 5 bases from V and 0 bases from J; bases unmatched to any gene: 10. Germline values: CDR1 SEHNR, CDR2 FQNEAQ (reference sequence). This CDR3 has 17 amino acids. CDR3 sequence: CASSPPAGTASGNTIYF. CDR3 DNA sequence: TGTGCCAGCAGCCCGCCAGCCGGGACAGCCTCTGGAAACACCATATATTTT.

The chain recombines TRBV9 with TRBJ1-2; tentative D call: TRBD1 (6 bases). V shed 3 bases and J shed 2 bases, with 20 bases lying between them. Per the germline V gene, CDR1 is SGDLS and CDR2 is YYNGEE. The CDR3 consists of 17 residues. The CDR3: CASSGYRDKELNYGYTF. The DNA of the CDR3 is TGTGCCAGCAGCGGATACCGGGACAAAGAGTTAAACTATGGCTACACCTTC.

The chain is built from TRBV2 and TRBJ2-5; TRBD2 matches 8 bases. This CDR3 comprises 16 residues. Germline V gene lookup returns CDR1 SNHLY and CDR2 FYNNEI. Unmatched junction bases numbered 10, after V lost 2 bases and J lost 5 bases. CDR3 sequence reads: CASSESSGIFLETQYF. CDR3 nucleotide sequence: TGTGCCAGCAGTGAAAGTAGCGGGATCTTTCTGGAGACCCAGTACTTC.

The CDR3 region is CAGQGGSTSGRNTYEQYF. The CDR3 DNA sequence: TGTGCCGGTCAGGGGGGCTCGACTAGCGGGAGAAACACCTACGAGCAGTACTTC. The chain combines TRBV11-2 with TRBJ2-7; 12 bases fit TRBD2. Germline V CDR1 and CDR2: SGHAT, FQNNGV. Germline trimming cut 11 bases from V and 2 bases from J; bases unmatched to any gene: 19. CDR3 length: 18 residues.

The V and J genes are TRBV28 and TRBJ1-1; D is uncertain. V shed 1 base and J shed 1 base, with 10 bases lying between them. Germline V gene lookup returns CDR1 MDHEN and CDR2 SYDVKM. This CDR3 is 15 amino acids long. CDR3 DNA: TGTGCCAGCAGTTTATTACTGGGAAGGAACACTGAAGCTTTCTTT. It yields the protein CASSLLLGRNTEAFF. Full variable domain (rest looked up from reference TRBV28 and TRBJ1-1): DVKVTQSSRYLVKRTGEKVFLECVQDMDHENMFWYRQDPGLGLRLIYFSYDVKMKEKGDIPEGYSVSREKKERFSLILESASTNQTSMYLCASSLLLGRNTEAFFGQGTRLTVV.

This chain uses TRBV2 with TRBJ2-1; D possibly corresponds to TRBD2 (5 bases). CDR3 length: 12 residues. V lost 1 base, J lost 15 bases, and 13 bases lay in between. Germline loops: CDR1 SNHLY, CDR2 FYNNEI. CDR3 nucleotides: TGTGCCAGCAGTGAAGGCGGGTTGCGTCGGTTCTTC. The encoded protein is CASSEGGLRRFF. Based on the CDR3 plus reference TRBV2 and TRBJ2-1, the full variable domain is EPEVTQTPSHQVTQMGQEVILRCVPISNHLYFYWYRQILGQKVEFLVSFYNNEISEKSEIFDDQFSVERPDGSNFTLKIRSTKLEDSAMYFCASSEGGLRRFFGPGTRLTVL.

The V gene is TRBV5-4, the J gene TRBJ2-1; TRBD2 matches at 9 bases. Germline lookup yields CDR1 SGHNT and CDR2 YYREEE (reference sequence). The trim removed 4 bases at V and 6 bases at J, leaving 5 bases unmatched. This CDR3 has 14 residues. The CDR3 sequence is CASSHSGSRNEQFF. The CDR3 nucleotides read TGTGCCAGCAGCCATAGCGGGAGTCGCAATGAGCAGTTCTTC.

The chain couples TRBV5-4 to TRBJ2-3; D is unresolved. The V and J ends lost 4 bases and 0 bases respectively, with 9 bases between them. This CDR3 spans 14 amino acids. Germline CDR1 SGHNT, CDR2 YYREEE (reference sequence). CDR3 nucleotide sequence: TGTGCCAGCAGCGGCCATAATAGCACAGATACGCAGTATTTT. Its protein product is CASSGHNSTDTQYF.